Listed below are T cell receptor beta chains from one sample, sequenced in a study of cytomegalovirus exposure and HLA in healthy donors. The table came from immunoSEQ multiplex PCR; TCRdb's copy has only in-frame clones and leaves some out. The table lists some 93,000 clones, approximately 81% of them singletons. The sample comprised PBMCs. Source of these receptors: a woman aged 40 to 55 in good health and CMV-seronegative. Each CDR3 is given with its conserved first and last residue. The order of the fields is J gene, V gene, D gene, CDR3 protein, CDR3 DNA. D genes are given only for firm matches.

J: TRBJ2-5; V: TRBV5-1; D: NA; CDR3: CASSLLSPPQETQYF; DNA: TGCGCCAGCAGCTTGCTAAGCCCCCCCCAAGAGACCCAGTACTTC
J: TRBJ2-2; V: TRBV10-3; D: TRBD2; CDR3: CATLGLAGSGELFF; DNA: TGTGCCACCCTGGGACTAGCGGGATCCGGGGAGCTGTTTTTT
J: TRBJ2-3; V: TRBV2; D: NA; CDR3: CASSLGLSDTQYF; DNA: TGTGCCAGCAGTCTTGGACTTTCAGATACGCAGTATTTT
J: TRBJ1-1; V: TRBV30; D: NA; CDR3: CAWSVGDLNTEAFF; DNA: TGTGCCTGGAGTGTTGGCGACTTGAACACTGAAGCTTTCTTT
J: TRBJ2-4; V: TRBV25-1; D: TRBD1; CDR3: CASGGQGLNIQYF; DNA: TGTGCCAGCGGAGGACAGGGCCTAAACATTCAGTACTTC
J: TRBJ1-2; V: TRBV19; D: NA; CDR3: CASSIRWTASDYGYTF; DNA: TGTGCCAGTAGTATCCGCTGGACAGCCTCTGACTATGGCTACACCTTC
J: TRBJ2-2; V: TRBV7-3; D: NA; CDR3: CASSFTGTGELFF; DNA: TGTGCCAGCAGCTTCACGGGGACCGGGGAGCTGTTTTTT
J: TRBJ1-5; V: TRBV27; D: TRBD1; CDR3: CASSSVGTGGRPQHF; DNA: TGTGCCAGCAGTTCGGTGGGGACAGGGGGAAGGCCCCAGCATTTT
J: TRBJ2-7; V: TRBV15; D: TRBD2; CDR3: CATSRVTGGLAGRPYEQYF; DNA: TGTGCCACCAGCAGAGTCACGGGGGGACTAGCGGGACGCCCCTACGAGCAGTACTTC
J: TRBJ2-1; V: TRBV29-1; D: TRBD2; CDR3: CSVGTSGRNEQFF; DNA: TGCAGCGTTGGGACTAGCGGGAGGAATGAGCAGTTCTTC